Listed below are T cell receptor beta chains from one sample, sequenced in a study of blood T cells in healthy people across ages. TCRdb recomputed calls from the 5' RACE reads with MiXCR, one row per CDR3 protein. The data show approximately 800,000 distinct CDR3 sequences, with 45% to 70% seen just once and around a quarter held by the top ten. Sequencing was carried out using blood. Receptors originate from a man aged 35-49 years in good health. The CDR3 runs from the conserved cysteine through the conserved F or W.

j_call cdr3_length v_call cdr3_aa
TRBJ2-1 15 TRBV6-2/TRBV6-3 CASSGRWASYNEQFF
TRBJ2-7 11 TRBV27 CATWDLYEQYF
TRBJ1-4 13 TRBV20-1 CSARFSIGEKLFF
TRBJ2-1 15 TRBV7-9 CASRSPGRVRETQFF
TRBJ2-7 19 TRBV4-1 CASSPTPGLGTSRPYEQYF
TRBJ2-5 18 TRBV20-1 CSARDAGPGKGSRETQYF
TRBJ2-2 12 TRBV6-2/TRBV6-3 CASRDRPGELFF
TRBJ2-1 17 TRBV24-1 CATSDWGRGAEVNEQFF
TRBJ1-5 13 TRBV14 CASSQDRESIQHF
TRBJ2-5 13 TRBV7-9 CASSETRAETQYF
TRBJ1-1 15 TRBV2 CASSEGAAGGAEAFF
TRBJ2-1 13 TRBV20-1 CSARGEVHNEQFF
TRBJ2-2 17 TRBV11-2 CASSFLAGGLNTGELFF
TRBJ2-2 16 TRBV6-5 CASSYSSRGRTGELFF
TRBJ2-1 11 TRBV6-6 CASSYQGEQFF
. 14 TRBV6-2/TRBV6-3 CASRRRAGAETQYF
TRBJ2-7 13 TRBV28 CASRDAGLYEQYF
TRBJ1-4 14 TRBV27 CASREQGATEKLFF
TRBJ2-3 17 TRBV7-2 CASSLSGGRMNPDTQYF
TRBJ2-1 14 TRBV29-1 CSAEWRGRYNEQFF
TRBJ2-1 12 TRBV2 CASSGRLNEQFF
. 15 TRBV20-1 CSASYPLLEWETQYF
TRBJ2-7 13 TRBV11-3 CASSPPTGRGQYF
TRBJ2-2 14 TRBV5-1 CASSLGAASGELFF
TRBJ2-4 13 TRBV5-1 CASSLAEKNIQYF
TRBJ1-2 14 TRBV11-2 CASSSLRWGGGYTF
TRBJ2-1 15 TRBV28 CASSLGQGALNEQFF
TRBJ2-3 16 TRBV15 CATSDGWRGNTDTQYF